This T cell receptor beta chain was sequenced for a study of blood T cell repertoires in COVID-19. Across the study: Sites in the United States, Italy and Spain provided acute and convalescent COVID-19 samples.

In the study's own analysis: Estimation of nucleated cell counts was performed using reference gene primer amplification. The assay was immunoSEQ multiplex PCR, and TCRdb's table has in-frame clones only and misses some. V, J and clone size are taken as reported in that table, and D and trimming were inferred from the DNA itself. The sample has 400,000 to 500,000 clones; roughly 90% are singletons. From germline, CDR1 is MNHEY and CDR2 SMNVEV (reference sequence). The CDR3 is 14 amino acids. The V gene lost 2 bases and the J gene lost 8 bases, with 12 bases spanning the gap. The table lists this clone with a count of one. Among Cohort 3 donors, those recovered had two negative PCRs, clearance, or symptom resolution.

Sequenced input: PBMCs or T cells enriched from blood (not recorded which). The J gene is TRBJ1-4, the V gene TRBV27; D possibly corresponds to TRBD1 (6 bases). The clonotype comes from a woman between 35 and 50 years old who had recovered from COVID-19. The CDR3 loop reads CASSLHRVSEKLFF. The CDR3 coding sequence is TGTGCCAGCAGTTTACACAGGGTTAGCGAAAAACTGTTTTTT.